A single sample gave rise to the 19 T cell receptor beta chains below, sequenced in a study of blood T cell repertoires in COVID-19. Sequenced by immunoSEQ multiplex PCR; TCRdb stores in-frame clones only, minus some. The table has approximately 300,000 clones, roughly 87% seen once. Sequences were obtained from peripheral blood. These receptors originate from a man between 18 and 35 years old with active or convalescent COVID-19.

The rearrangement joins TRBV28 to TRBJ1-2; D possibly corresponds to TRBD1 (6 bases). In germline, CDR1 is MDHEN, CDR2 SYDVKM. This CDR3 region has 12 residues. The V and J ends lost 5 bases and 9 bases respectively, with 13 bases between them. The DNA of the CDR3 is TGTGCCAGCAGTAACAGGGCAGGAAGCTACACCTTC. This gives the protein CASSNRAGSYTF.

The rearrangement uses TRBV7-8 and TRBJ2-5, with 8 bases that match TRBD2. V was clipped by 6 bases and J by 5 bases; unmatched bases: 8. Germline CDR1 and CDR2: SGHVS and FQNEAQ. This CDR3 has 14 amino acids. CDR3 nucleotides: TGTGCCAGCAGAGAAGCGGGGGTATGGGAGACCCAGTACTTC. Translating it yields CASREAGVWETQYF.

The V call is TRBV28, the J call TRBJ1-6; a weak D match, TRBD1 (5 bases). This CDR3 region has 16 residues. The ends were cut back, 7 bases at V and 0 bases at J, with 13 bases in the middle. Germline V gene sequence: CDR1 MDHEN, CDR2 SYDVKM. The CDR3 nucleotides read TGTGCCAGCACCCTGACCGGGGGCTCCTATAATTCACCCCTCCACTTT. Amino acids: CASTLTGGSYNSPLHF.

V gene TRBV28 combines with J gene TRBJ1-1, with D perhaps matching TRBD1 (6 bases). The CDR3 is 15 amino acids. Trimming took 3 bases from V and 7 from J, leaving 18 bases between them. Per the germline V gene, CDR1 is MDHEN and CDR2 is SYDVKM. CDR3: CASSFSLGGRDEAFF. The CDR3 nucleotides read TGTGCCAGCAGTTTTTCGCTGGGGGGGCGGGATGAAGCTTTCTTT.

The chain joins TRBV5-5 to TRBJ2-5; maybe TRBD1 (6 bases). The V gene's germline CDR1 is SGHKS and CDR2 YYEKEE (reference sequence). CDR3 length equals 12 residues. V was cut by 5 bases and J by 5 bases, with 10 bases left in between. For the CDR3, the DNA is TGTGCCAGCAGGGAAAGGGGGGAGACCCAGTACTTC. Translation: CASRERGETQYF. The whole variable domain, remainder taken from reference TRBV5-5 and TRBJ2-5, is DAGVTQSPTHLIKTRGQQVTLRCSPISGHKSVSWYQQVLGQGPQFIFQYYEKEERGRGNFPDRFSARQFPNYSSELNVNALLLGDSALYLCASRERGETQYFGPGTRLLVL.

The chain joins TRBV28 to TRBJ2-7; possibly TRBD1 for D (5 bases). CDR3 length: 12 residues. The germline V and J ends were trimmed by 5 bases and 7 bases, with 12 bases remaining between them. Germline V CDR1 and CDR2: MDHEN, SYDVKM. The CDR3 nucleotides are TGTGCCAGCAGTCAGACAACAGGAGAGCAGTACTTC. This gives the protein CASSQTTGEQYF. The variable domain in full, with the rest retrieved from reference TRBV28 and TRBJ2-7, is DVKVTQSSRYLVKRTGEKVFLECVQDMDHENMFWYRQDPGLGLRLIYFSYDVKMKEKGDIPEGYSVSREKKERFSLILESASTNQTSMYLCASSQTTGEQYFGPGTRLTVT.

The chain couples TRBV19 to TRBJ2-3; D unclear. CDR1 and CDR2 (germline): LNHDA, SQIVND (reference sequence). V shed 4 bases and J shed 6 bases, with 14 bases lying between them. The CDR3 runs to 14 residues. CDR3 in DNA: TGTGCCAGTAGTACCCCAGGAAAGTCCGATACGCAGTATTTT. The encoded protein is CASSTPGKSDTQYF.

The CDR3 DNA is TGTGCCAGCAGTCTTCGGAGGCTTACAGATACGCAGTATTTT. Encoded protein: CASSLRRLTDTQYF. V usage is TRBV28 and J usage is TRBJ2-3; weak D call: TRBD2 (5 bases). V lost 5 bases and J lost 3, with 12 bases in between. This CDR3 region has 14 residues. Germline CDR1 MDHEN, CDR2 SYDVKM. Complete variable domain (other parts from reference TRBV28 and TRBJ2-3): DVKVTQSSRYLVKRTGEKVFLECVQDMDHENMFWYRQDPGLGLRLIYFSYDVKMKEKGDIPEGYSVSREKKERFSLILESASTNQTSMYLCASSLRRLTDTQYFGPGTRLTVL.

CDR3 nucleotide sequence: TGTGCCAGCGTACAATACAGGATGAACACTGAAGCTTTCTTT. It yields the protein CASVQYRMNTEAFF. The chain links TRBV5-8 to TRBJ1-1; perhaps TRBD1 as D (5 bases). The V end was cut by 7 bases, the J end by 0 bases, with 13 bases between. The germline CDR1 and CDR2 sequences are SGHTS and YDEGEE. The CDR3 spans 14 residues.

V and J are TRBV9 and TRBJ2-3; D is ambiguous. Germline CDR1 SGDLS, CDR2 YYNGEE. Trimming removed 0 bases at V and 0 bases at J, with 5 bases between. The CDR3 contains 14 residues. The CDR3 bases are TGTGCCAGCAGCGTAGAAACTAGCACAGATACGCAGTATTTT. Amino acid sequence: CASSVETSTDTQYF.

The chain employs TRBV4-1 and TRBJ2-3, with a weak D call TRBD2 (7 bases). Germline CDR1 reads MGHRA; CDR2 reads YSYEKL. CDR3 size: 17 residues. Trimming took off 4 bases at V and 1 base at J, with 18 bases between the two ends. CDR3 coding DNA: TGCGCCAGCAGCCCCCCGCGGTTGGGGGGGCGCACAGATACGCAGTATTTT. The encoded protein is CASSPPRLGGRTDTQYF.

This chain joins TRBV6-5 and TRBJ1-1, with D maybe TRBD1 (6 bases). Deletions cut 8 bases from V and 4 bases from J, with 11 bases between. The CDR3 length is 12 residues. CDR1 and CDR2 (germline): MNHEY, SVGAGI. CDR3 in amino acids: CASQRGGTEAFF. The CDR3 DNA follows: TGTGCCAGCCAGAGGGGGGGCACTGAAGCTTTCTTT.

V is TRBV2 and J is TRBJ1-2; D unclear. V was trimmed by 3 bases and J by 2 bases, leaving 10 bases between them. The CDR3 runs 14 residues. The germline CDR1 and CDR2 sequences are SNHLY and FYNNEI. The CDR3 loop is CASSDRGLNYGYTF. The CDR3 DNA sequence: TGTGCCAGCAGTGACCGGGGATTGAACTATGGCTACACCTTC.

V usage is TRBV19 and J usage is TRBJ2-7, with a weak D call TRBD1 (5 bases). The CDR3 is made up of 12 amino acids. V was pared by 3 bases and J by 5 bases, with 8 bases between. Germline assignment: CDR1 LNHDA and CDR2 SQIVND (reference sequence). CDR3 protein: CASSILGDEQYF. The CDR3 DNA sequence: TGTGCCAGTAGTATTTTAGGGGACGAGCAGTACTTC. Looking up the rest from reference TRBV19 and TRBJ2-7 gives the full variable domain: DGGITQSPKYLFRKEGQNVTLSCEQNLNHDAMYWYRQDPGQGLRLIYYSQIVNDFQKGDIAEGYSVSREKKESFPLTVTSAQKNPTAFYLCASSILGDEQYFGPGTRLTVT.

This clone was counted once. The chain couples TRBV24-1 to TRBJ2-1, with D hard to call. Germline CDR1 is KGHDR and CDR2 is SFDVKD. The CDR3 has 14 residues. The V gene lost 4 bases and the J gene lost 3 bases, with 9 bases spanning the gap. CDR3 residues: CATSETLRYNEQFF. In nucleotides, the CDR3 is TGTGCCACCAGTGAGACATTACGCTACAATGAGCAGTTCTTC.

The gene calls are TRBV5-6 and TRBJ2-2, with 9 bases aligning to TRBD1. The germline V gene has CDR1 SGHDT and CDR2 YYEEEE. After removal of 1 base from V and 4 bases from J, the junction contained 5 bases not matched to a gene. This CDR3 is built from 16 residues. The CDR3 spells CASSLLGQGFTGELFF. The CDR3 DNA is TGTGCCAGCAGCTTGTTAGGACAGGGGTTCACCGGGGAGCTGTTTTTT.

This chain connects TRBV19 to TRBJ1-1; D gene uncertain. Germline CDR1 LNHDA, CDR2 SQIVND (reference sequence). The CDR3 is 13 residues long. V was pared by 5 bases and J by 4 bases, with 11 bases between. The CDR3 loop reads CASSWNPGTEAFF. CDR3 coding DNA: TGTGCCAGTAGTTGGAACCCGGGCACTGAAGCTTTCTTT.

This chain connects TRBV7-2 to TRBJ2-3, with D perhaps matching TRBD2 (5 bases). The CDR3 sequence is 14 residues long. Germline CDR1 SGHTA, CDR2 FQGNSA. The V and J ends lost 5 bases and 2 bases respectively, with 11 bases between them. CDR3 nucleotide sequence: TGTGCCAGCAGCCCTAAGCGGACCACAGATACGCAGTATTTT. Its translation: CASSPKRTTDTQYF.

The count of this clone is one. The J gene is TRBJ2-1, the V gene TRBV5-1; 10 positions match TRBD2. The germline V gene has CDR1 SGHRS and CDR2 YFSETQ. CDR3 size: 16 residues. V lost 2 bases, J lost 1 base, and 3 bases stayed unmatched. CDR3 residues: CASSFGLAESYNEQFF. The CDR3 coding sequence is TGCGCCAGCAGCTTCGGACTAGCGGAATCCTACAATGAGCAGTTCTTC.